A single sample is the source of the 8 T cell receptor beta chains below, sequenced in a study of early T cells in non-severe SARS-CoV-2 infection. TCRdb reanalysed the 5' RACE reads using MiXCR and keeps one entry per CDR3 protein. The profile covers 51,000 or so distinct CDR3 sequences, with 9.5% to 12% appearing a single time and under 15% taken by the ten largest. The sequenced sample was whole blood. These receptors were collected from an adult who was a healthcare worker with PCR-confirmed SARS-CoV-2 infection or an uninfected control (not recorded which).

The chain has TRBV10-2 and TRBJ1-5; 7 nucleotides line up with TRBD1. The CDR3 totals 13 residues. Germline CDR1 WSHSY, CDR2 SAAADI. Unmatched junction bases numbered 3, after V lost 7 bases and J lost 3 bases. CDR3 loop: CASMGTVNQPQHF. The CDR3 DNA reads TGCGCCAGCATGGGGACAGTCAATCAGCCCCAGCATTTT.

This clonotype was detected only a few times. The J gene is TRBJ1-5, the V gene TRBV6-2 or TRBV6-3; D is undetermined. The CDR3 loop spans 13 amino acids. Trimming removed 5 bases from V and 5 bases from J, with 10 bases in between. Per germline, CDR1 MNHEY and CDR2 SVGEGT. The CDR3 spells CASSHPEYQPQHF. For the CDR3, the DNA is TGTGCCAGCAGTCATCCAGAGTATCAGCCCCAGCATTTT.

V and J are TRBV6-2 or TRBV6-3 and TRBJ2-2, with 8 positions matching TRBD2. The CDR3 is made up of 14 amino acids. The trim removed 5 bases at V and 7 bases at J, leaving 6 bases unmatched. Germline V gene data show CDR1 as MNHEY and CDR2 as SVGEGT. In DNA form, the CDR3 reads TGTGCCAGCAGTAACGGGGGGGAGTTCGGGGAGCTGTTTTTT. Protein product: CASSNGGEFGELFF.

This clonotype was counted at least ten times. The V and J genes are TRBV12-3 or TRBV12-4 and TRBJ2-7, with 9 positions matching TRBD2. With V trimmed by 3 bases and J by 2 bases, 2 bases remained unmatched. This CDR3 has 14 amino acids. The CDR3 region is CASSFSSGTYEQYF. DNA of the CDR3: TGTGCCAGCAGTTTCTCTAGCGGGACCTACGAGCAGTACTTC.

This clonotype was counted many times. V usage is TRBV9 and J usage is TRBJ2-3, with TRBD2 identical over 11 bases. The CDR3 loop spans 18 amino acids. Germline loops: CDR1 SGDLS, CDR2 YYNGEE. Trimming at V came to 0 bases and at J to 4 bases, leaving 10 bases not matched to a gene. The CDR3 loop reads CASSVVPTSGRGADTQYF. The CDR3, as DNA: TGTGCCAGCAGCGTAGTCCCCACTAGCGGGAGAGGAGCAGATACGCAGTATTTT. Drawing the rest from reference TRBV9 and TRBJ2-3, the complete variable domain is DSGVTQTPKHLITATGQRVTLRCSPRSGDLSVYWYQQSLDQGLQFLIQYYNGEERAKGNILERFSAQQFPDLHSELNLSSLELGDSALYFCASSVVPTSGRGADTQYFGPGTRLTVL.

The chain combines TRBV28 with TRBJ2-7; TRBD2 is a possible D gene (5 bases). V was trimmed by 3 bases and J by 6 bases, leaving 12 bases between them. Germline assignment: CDR1 MDHEN and CDR2 SYDVKM. The CDR3 runs to 13 residues. CDR3 amino acids: CASSFRVRGEQYF. In DNA, the CDR3 is TGTGCCAGCAGTTTTCGAGTTCGGGGCGAGCAGTACTTC.

This clonotype was detected ten times or more. The V call is TRBV5-5, the J call TRBJ1-2; 7 nucleotides line up with TRBD1. CDR3 size: 17 residues. Germline loops: CDR1 SGHKS, CDR2 YYEKEE (reference sequence). The V and J ends lost 5 bases and 0 bases, in that order; junction bases with no gene match: 13. CDR3 amino acids: CASSVAFGQASNYGYTF. The CDR3 bases are TGTGCCAGCAGTGTTGCCTTTGGACAGGCCTCTAACTATGGCTACACCTTC.

The genes are TRBV6-5 and TRBJ2-3; D could derive from TRBD1 or TRBD2 (6 bases each). V lost 2 bases and J 10 bases, leaving 10 bases between the germline ends. CDR1 MNHEY and CDR2 SVGAGI come from the germline V gene. CDR3 length: 12 amino acids. The CDR3 is CASSYRGGSQYF. DNA of the CDR3: TGTGCCAGCAGTTACAGAGGGGGGTCGCAGTATTTT.